This is a list of T cell receptor beta chains from one sample in a study of T-cell memory formation after mild COVID-19. TCRdb fed the 5' RACE reads into MiXCR, producing one record per CDR3 protein. The sample contains 450,000 to 700,000 distinct CDR3 sequences, about a sixth of which appear only once. Sequencing was carried out using PBMCs or a T cell subset sorted from them (not recorded which). Receptors were obtained from an adult woman who had mild COVID-19 (a few samples of this study predate the infection). Cell type and time point are not known. Both conserved end residues are part of each CDR3. D genes are given only for firm matches. For some rows the clone size is stated as once, few or many, or as a class when expanded; others skip it.

d_gene	abundance	v_gene	j_gene	CDR3nt	CDR3aa
TRBD1	once	TRBV18	TRBJ1-1	TGTGCCAGCTCATCTGGGACAGGGGGGATGAACACTGAAGCTTTCTTT	CASSSGTGGMNTEAFF
.	few	TRBV5-1	TRBJ2-1	TGCGCCAGCAGCCCGGACTTCCATGAGCAGTTCTTC	CASSPDFHEQFF
.	.	TRBV7-6	TRBJ2-5	TGTGCCAGCAGCTTAGAGGCGAGAGGGTGGTTGGAGACCCAGTACTTC	CASSLEARGWLETQYF
.	.	TRBV11-2	TRBJ1-1	TGTGCCAGCAGCTTAGCCGCTGAAGCTTTCTTT	CASSLAAEAFF
TRBD2	.	TRBV5-1	TRBJ2-1	TGCGCCAGCAGAAGTCGCGGGGGGTCCGACAATGAGCAGTTCTTC	CASRSRGGSDNEQFF
TRBD2	.	TRBV12-3/TRBV12-4	TRBJ2-2	TGTGCCAGCGGGAGGGGACGAGCGAACACCGGGGAGCTGTTTTTT	CASGRGRANTGELFF
.	few	TRBV6-5	TRBJ1-5	TGTGCCAGCAGTTACCGTGTTTTGTGGCCCCAGCATTTT	CASSYRVLWPQHF
TRBD1	few	TRBV9	TRBJ2-1	TGTGCCAGCAGCAAGACAGGGGGTGCCTACAATGAGCAGTTCTTC	CASSKTGGAYNEQFF
TRBD1	few	TRBV20-1	TRBJ1-2	TGCAGTGCTAGAGTGCCAGGTCAGGGGGACAGCTACACCTTC	CSARVPGQGDSYTF
TRBD2	.	TRBV5-1	TRBJ2-1	TGCGCCAGCAGCTTGGTACTAGCGGGGGAGAGCTCCTACAATGAGCAGTTCTTC	CASSLVLAGESSYNEQFF
TRBD1	few	TRBV5-5	TRBJ1-2	TGTGCCAGCACGAACGACCCGGGACAGTCGGGCTATGGCTACACCTTC	CASTNDPGQSGYGYTF
.	.	TRBV12-3/TRBV12-4	TRBJ1-5	TGTGCCAGCAGTTTAGAGCCAGTGGGGGAGCCCCAGCATTTT	CASSLEPVGEPQHF
TRBD1	.	TRBV4-1	TRBJ1-2	TGCGCCAGCAGTACTACAGGGGGCGGCTACACCTTC	CASSTTGGGYTF
.	.	TRBV7-9	TRBJ1-1	TGTGCCAGCAGCGAGAGACAAGGGGCGGATACTGAAGCTTTCTTT	CASSERQGADTEAFF
.	.	TRBV2	TRBJ2-5	TGTGCCAGCAGTGAGGGTTATGGAGGCCAAGAGACCCAGTACTTC	CASSEGYGGQETQYF
.	few	TRBV5-4	TRBJ2-3	TGTGCCAGCAGCCAGGACCCGACAGATACGCAGTATTTT	CASSQDPTDTQYF
TRBD2	few	TRBV6-1	TRBJ2-7	TGTGCCAGCAGTGGGGGCAGCTCACTAGCGGGAGTGGACTTC	CASSGGSSLAGVDF
TRBD1	.	TRBV5-1	TRBJ2-2	TGCGCCAGCAGCTCCGGGACAGGGACCACCGGGGAGCTGTTTTTT	CASSSGTGTTGELFF
TRBD1	many	TRBV6-5	TRBJ2-7	TGTGCCAGCAGTTACGCGGACAGGGGACCCTACGAGCAGTACTTC	CASSYADRGPYEQYF
.	.	TRBV15	TRBJ1-2	TGTGCCACCAGCAGAGCGGAAGGTTGGAATGGCTACACCTTC	CATSRAEGWNGYTF
.	few	TRBV12-3/TRBV12-4	TRBJ2-5	TGTGCCAGCAGTCCACCCGGAATGGCAGGGCAAGAGACCCAGTACTTC	CASSPPGMAGQETQYF
.	many	TRBV7-3	TRBJ2-1	TGTGCCAGCAGCGACGGGACTTACAATGAGCAGTTCTTC	CASSDGTYNEQFF
.	once	TRBV7-2	TRBJ2-7	TGTGCCAGCAGCCCATTTGGTTCGATGGGCGAGCAGTACTTC	CASSPFGSMGEQYF
.	once	TRBV20-1	TRBJ1-2	TGCAGTGCCCTTTCCGGATCTCAAGACTATGGCTACACCTTC	CSALSGSQDYGYTF
.	few	TRBV5-1	TRBJ2-5	TGCGCCAGCAGCCGCGACAGAGAGCAAGAGACCCAGTACTTC	CASSRDREQETQYF
.	.	TRBV7-9	TRBJ2-1	TGTGCCTTACTAAGCCCCCCACATAGTGAGCAGTTCTTC	CALLSPPHSEQFF
TRBD1	.	TRBV6-1	TRBJ1-1	TGTGCCAGCAGCGCCACAGGGGGGGGTAGCCCTGAAGCTTTCTTT	CASSATGGGSPEAFF
.	few	TRBV30	TRBJ2-2	TGTGCCTGGAGATACGGGGAGCTGTTTTTT	CAWRYGELFF
TRBD1	few	TRBV12-3/TRBV12-4	TRBJ2-3	TGTGCCAGCAGTGCCTTGGGACAGATAGGCACAGATACGCAGTATTTT	CASSALGQIGTDTQYF
TRBD1	many	TRBV12-3/TRBV12-4	TRBJ1-1	TGTGCCAGCAGCCGCGGGACAGGGTTCGTCACTGAAGCTTTCTTT	CASSRGTGFVTEAFF
TRBD1	.	TRBV11-2	TRBJ2-2	TGTGCCAGCAGCCCATACAGGGGGCGGTTCGGGGAGCTGTTTTTT	CASSPYRGRFGELFF
.	.	TRBV29-1	TRBJ2-1	TGCAGCGTCAGCCGGACCCAGGGGCGGCAGTTCTTC	CSVSRTQGRQFF
.	many	TRBV7-2	TRBJ2-3	TGTGCCAGCAGCTTAGTTGGTCGGGGAAGCAGTCCGCAGTATTTT	CASSLVGRGSSPQYF
TRBD2	few	TRBV7-9	TRBJ2-1	TGTGCCAGCAGCTTAAGCACTAGCGGTTCCTACAATGAGCAGTTCTTC	CASSLSTSGSYNEQFF
.	few	TRBV3-1	TRBJ1-1	TGTGCCAGCAGCCCAGAATGGGCACTGAACACTGAAGCTTTCTTT	CASSPEWALNTEAFF
.	few	TRBV12-3/TRBV12-4	TRBJ1-2	TGTGCCAGCAGCGGGACGATCAACGGCTACACCTTC	CASSGTINGYTF
.	.	TRBV7-2	TRBJ1-2	TGTGCCAGCAGCTTAGGAGCAGGGCCCGGGGCTGGCTACACCTTC	CASSLGAGPGAGYTF